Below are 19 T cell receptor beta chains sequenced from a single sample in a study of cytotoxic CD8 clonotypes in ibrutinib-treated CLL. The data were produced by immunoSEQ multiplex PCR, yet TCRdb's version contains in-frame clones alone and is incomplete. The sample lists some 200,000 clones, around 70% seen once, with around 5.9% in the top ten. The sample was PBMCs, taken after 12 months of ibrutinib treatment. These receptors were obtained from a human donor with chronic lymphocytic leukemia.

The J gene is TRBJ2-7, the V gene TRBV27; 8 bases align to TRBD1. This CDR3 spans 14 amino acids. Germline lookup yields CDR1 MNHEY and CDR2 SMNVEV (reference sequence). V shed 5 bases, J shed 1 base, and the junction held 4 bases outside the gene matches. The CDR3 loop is CASSRTGRSYEQYF. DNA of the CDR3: TGTGCCAGCAGTCGGACAGGGCGGTCCTACGAGCAGTACTTC.

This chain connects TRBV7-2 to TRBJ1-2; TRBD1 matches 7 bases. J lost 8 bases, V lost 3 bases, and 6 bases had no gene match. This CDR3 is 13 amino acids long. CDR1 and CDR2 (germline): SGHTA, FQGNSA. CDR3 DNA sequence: TGTGCCAGCAGCTTTCATACAGGGGCCGGCTACACCTTC. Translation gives CASSFHTGAGYTF. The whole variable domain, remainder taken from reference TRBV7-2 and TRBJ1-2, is GAGVSQSPSNKVTEKGKDVELRCDPISGHTALYWYRQSLGQGLEFLIYFQGNSAPDKSGLPSDRFSAERTGGSVSTLTIQRTQQEDSAVYLCASSFHTGAGYTFGSGTRLTVV.

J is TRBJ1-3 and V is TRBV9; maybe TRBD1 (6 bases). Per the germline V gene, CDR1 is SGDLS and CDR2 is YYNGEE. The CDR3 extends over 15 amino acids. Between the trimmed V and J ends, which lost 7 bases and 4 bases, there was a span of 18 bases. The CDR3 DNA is TGTGCCAGCGAAAGAGGGGGGCGCGGGGGAAACACCATATATTTT. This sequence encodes CASERGGRGGNTIYF.

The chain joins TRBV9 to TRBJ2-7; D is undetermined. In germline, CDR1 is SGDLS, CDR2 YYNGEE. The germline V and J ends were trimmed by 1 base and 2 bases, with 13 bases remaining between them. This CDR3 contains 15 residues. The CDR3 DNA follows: TGTGCCAGCAGCGTAACCGGAGCATCGACCTACGAGCAGTACTTC. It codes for CASSVTGASTYEQYF.

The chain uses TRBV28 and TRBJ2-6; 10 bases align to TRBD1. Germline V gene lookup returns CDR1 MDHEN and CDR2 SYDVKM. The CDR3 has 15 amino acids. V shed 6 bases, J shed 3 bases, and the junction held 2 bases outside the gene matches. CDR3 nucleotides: TGTGCCAGCAGGACAGGGGGCGGTGGGGCCAACGTCCTGACTTTC. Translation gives CASRTGGGGANVLTF.

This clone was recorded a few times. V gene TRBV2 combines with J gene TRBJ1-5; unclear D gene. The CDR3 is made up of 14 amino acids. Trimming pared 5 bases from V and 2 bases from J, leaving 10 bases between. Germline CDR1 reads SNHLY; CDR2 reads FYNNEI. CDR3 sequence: CASSTLTGNQPQHF. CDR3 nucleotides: TGTGCCAGCAGTACCCTCACCGGCAATCAGCCCCAGCATTTT.

CDR3: CASSLRPGLYGYTF. For the CDR3, the DNA is TGTGCCAGCAGCTTGCGTCCGGGTTTATATGGCTACACCTTC. The V call is TRBV5-6, the J call TRBJ1-2; D is ambiguous. The germline V gene has CDR1 SGHDT and CDR2 YYEEEE. The length of the CDR3 is 14 residues. The V gene lost 1 base and the J gene lost 5 bases, with 12 bases spanning the gap.

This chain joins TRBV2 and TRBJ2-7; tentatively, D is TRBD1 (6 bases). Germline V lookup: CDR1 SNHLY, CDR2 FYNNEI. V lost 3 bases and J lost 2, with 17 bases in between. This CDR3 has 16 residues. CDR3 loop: CASSEFGTKGAYEQYF. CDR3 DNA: TGTGCCAGCAGTGAGTTTGGGACGAAGGGGGCCTACGAGCAGTACTTC. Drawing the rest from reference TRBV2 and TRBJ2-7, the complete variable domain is EPEVTQTPSHQVTQMGQEVILRCVPISNHLYFYWYRQILGQKVEFLVSFYNNEISEKSEIFDDQFSVERPDGSNFTLKIRSTKLEDSAMYFCASSEFGTKGAYEQYFGPGTRLTVT.

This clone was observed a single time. Written as DNA, the CDR3 is TGCGCCAGCAGCCAAAGGGGAACGGAAACGCAGTATTTT. Protein: CASSQRGTETQYF. The V call is TRBV4-1, the J call TRBJ2-3; TRBD1 might be the D (5 bases). With 2 bases removed from V and 9 bases from J, the gap between germline ends came to 12 bases. CDR1 and CDR2 from the germline V gene are MGHRA and YSYEKL. CDR3 size: 13 residues.

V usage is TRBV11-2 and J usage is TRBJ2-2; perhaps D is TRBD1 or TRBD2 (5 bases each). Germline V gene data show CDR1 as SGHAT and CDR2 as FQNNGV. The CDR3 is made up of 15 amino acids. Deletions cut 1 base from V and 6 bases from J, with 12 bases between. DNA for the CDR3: TGTGCCAGCAGCTTAGGCAGGGTGGAGGCCGGGGAGCTGTTTTTT. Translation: CASSLGRVEAGELFF.

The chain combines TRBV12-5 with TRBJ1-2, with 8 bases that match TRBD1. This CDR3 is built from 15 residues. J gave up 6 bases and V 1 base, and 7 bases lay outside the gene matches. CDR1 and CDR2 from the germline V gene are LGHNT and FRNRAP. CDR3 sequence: CASGLAPQGDNGYTF. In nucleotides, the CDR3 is TGTGCTAGTGGTTTGGCCCCACAGGGGGATAATGGCTACACCTTC.

CDR3 coding DNA: TGCGCCAGCAGCGGAATGGGACCTCCCCCCTTGAACACTGAAGCTTTCTTT. As protein: CASSGMGPPPLNTEAFF. The chain employs TRBV5-1 and TRBJ1-1; a weak D match, TRBD1 (5 bases). Germline CDR1 reads SGHRS; CDR2 reads YFSETQ. The V end lost 4 bases, the J end lost 0 bases, and 19 bases lay between the germline ends. The length of the CDR3 is 17 residues.

The CDR3 region is CAWSLGAANSYEQYF. The CDR3 region has the DNA TGTGCCTGGAGTCTAGGGGCCGCGAACTCCTACGAGCAGTACTTC. The rearrangement links TRBV30 to TRBJ2-7; D is perhaps TRBD1 (5 bases). This CDR3 is built from 15 residues. CDR1 and CDR2 from the germline V gene are GTSNPN and SVGIG (reference sequence). Trimming stripped 2 bases from V and 0 bases from J, with 14 bases between.

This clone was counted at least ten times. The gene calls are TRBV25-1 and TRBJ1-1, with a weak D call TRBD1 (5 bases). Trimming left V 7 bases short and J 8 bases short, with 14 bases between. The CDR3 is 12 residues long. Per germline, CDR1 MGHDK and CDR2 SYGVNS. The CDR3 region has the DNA TGTGCCAGCAATATCGGTAGGGGAGAAGCTTTCTTT. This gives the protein CASNIGRGEAFF.

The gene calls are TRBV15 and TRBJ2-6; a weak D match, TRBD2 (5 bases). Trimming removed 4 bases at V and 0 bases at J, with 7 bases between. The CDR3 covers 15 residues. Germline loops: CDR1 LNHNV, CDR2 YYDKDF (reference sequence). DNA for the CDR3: TGTGCCACCAGCAACGGGAACTCTGGGGCCAACGTCCTGACTTTC. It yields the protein CATSNGNSGANVLTF.

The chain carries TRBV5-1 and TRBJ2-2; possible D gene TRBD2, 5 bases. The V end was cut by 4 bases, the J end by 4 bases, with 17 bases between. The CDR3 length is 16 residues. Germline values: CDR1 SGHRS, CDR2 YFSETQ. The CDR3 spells CASSTQTGSGTGELFF. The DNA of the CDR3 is TGCGCCAGCAGCACTCAGACGGGATCGGGCACCGGGGAGCTGTTTTTT.

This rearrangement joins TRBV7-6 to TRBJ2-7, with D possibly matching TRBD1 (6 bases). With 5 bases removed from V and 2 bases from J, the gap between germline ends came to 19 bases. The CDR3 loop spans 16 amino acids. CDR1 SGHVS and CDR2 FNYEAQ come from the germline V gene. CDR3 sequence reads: CASSNPFRDKPYEQYF. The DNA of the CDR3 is TGTGCCAGCAGCAACCCATTCCGGGACAAACCCTACGAGCAGTACTTC.

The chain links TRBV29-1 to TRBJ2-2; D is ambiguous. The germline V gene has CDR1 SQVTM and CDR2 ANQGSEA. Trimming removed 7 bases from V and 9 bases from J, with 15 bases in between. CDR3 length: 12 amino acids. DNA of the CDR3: TGCAGCGCGTCCACCCCCGGATGGGAGCTGTTTTTT. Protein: CSASTPGWELFF.

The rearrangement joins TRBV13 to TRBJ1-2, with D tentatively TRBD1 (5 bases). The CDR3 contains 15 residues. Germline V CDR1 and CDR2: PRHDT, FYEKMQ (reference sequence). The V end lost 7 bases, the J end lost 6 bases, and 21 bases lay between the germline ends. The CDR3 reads CASTKYSGLRDGYTF. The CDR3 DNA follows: TGTGCCAGCACCAAATACTCGGGGCTCCGGGATGGCTACACCTTC. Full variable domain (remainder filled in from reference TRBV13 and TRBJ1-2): AAGVIQSPRHLIKEKRETATLKCYPIPRHDTVYWYQQGPGQDPQFLISFYEKMQSDKGSIPDRFSAQQFSDYHSELNMSSLELGDSALYFCASTKYSGLRDGYTFGSGTRLTVV.